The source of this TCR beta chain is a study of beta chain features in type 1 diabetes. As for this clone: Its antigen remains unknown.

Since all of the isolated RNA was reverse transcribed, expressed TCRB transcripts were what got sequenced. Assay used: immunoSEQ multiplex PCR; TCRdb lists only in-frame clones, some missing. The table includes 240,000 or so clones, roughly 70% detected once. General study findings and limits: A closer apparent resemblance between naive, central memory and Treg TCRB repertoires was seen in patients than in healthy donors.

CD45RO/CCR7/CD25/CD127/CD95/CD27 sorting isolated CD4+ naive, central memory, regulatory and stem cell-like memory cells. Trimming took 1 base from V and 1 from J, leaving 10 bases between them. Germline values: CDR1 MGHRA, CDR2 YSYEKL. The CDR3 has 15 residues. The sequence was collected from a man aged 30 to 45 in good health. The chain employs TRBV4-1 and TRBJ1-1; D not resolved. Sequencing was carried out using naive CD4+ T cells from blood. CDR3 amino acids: CASSQAFWPNTEAFF. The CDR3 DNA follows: TGCGCCAGCAGCCAAGCTTTTTGGCCGAACACTGAAGCTTTCTTT.